This T cell receptor (beta chain) was documented in a study of T cell changes during pregnancy in multiple sclerosis. The protocol was immunoSEQ multiplex PCR, while the TCRdb copy is restricted to in-frame clones and leaves out a portion. The table has 30,000 to 40,000 clones, 80% to 90% seen once; the top ten hold over 7.5%. Germline V gives CDR1 MNHEY, CDR2 SMNVEV (reference sequence). V was clipped by 5 bases and J by 0 bases; unmatched bases: 4. The length of the CDR3 is 14 residues. The V call is TRBV27, the J call TRBJ2-7; 7 nucleotides align to TRBD1. The origin of this receptor is a female donor with multiple sclerosis, enrolled in a pregnancy study. Sequencing used CD8+ T cells from peripheral blood mononuclear cells, obtained before pregnancy. CDR3 sequence reads: CASSHGQDSYEQYF. CDR3 sequence (DNA): TGTGCCAGCAGTCATGGACAGGACTCCTACGAGCAGTACTTC.